The clone carrying this T cell receptor beta chain occurred many times. Its cognate antigen is unknown. V lost 6 bases to trimming and J lost 4 bases; unmatched junction nucleotides: 8. CDR3 size: 14 residues. The sample's time point: persistent/refractory GD, antithyroid drugs over 5 years with positive TRAb. The TCR library was prepared using RNA isolated from PBMCs. The patients included were those that came from an endocrinology department in Xi'an, China. Sequencing libraries for TCR beta were prepared with iRepertoire HTBI primers and Arm-PCR of CDR3 regions. TCRdb analysed the multiplex PCR reads with MiXCR anew, one entry per CDR3 protein. The sample contains around 450,000 distinct CDR3 sequences, 20% to 25% of which appear only once. The data were taken from a study of regulatory T cells in long-lasting Graves disease. Overall study results and limits: Among persistent patients, a larger number of public clonotypes were shared (around 2,700) than among newly diagnosed patients (about 970). The study found TRBV28, TRBJ1-2 and TRBJ2-5 favored in persistent disease. The researchers studied only peripheral blood, not thyroid tissue.

The clonotype comes from a female donor with Graves disease. The chain combines TRBV12-3 or TRBV12-4 with TRBJ2-5, with 7 bases identical to TRBD1. Sequencing used peripheral blood mononuclear cells (PBMCs), obtained when the disease was refractory, from a patient treated with antithyroid drugs. The CDR3 DNA sequence: TGTGCCAGCAGCTTGGGGCAGGGGGTAGAGACCCAGTACTTC. It codes for CASSLGQGVETQYF.